Below are 10 T cell receptor beta chains sequenced from a single sample in a study of T cells after yellow fever vaccination. TCRdb re-analysed the 5' RACE reads in MiXCR, keeping a single row per CDR3 protein. The sample contains about 160,000 distinct CDR3 sequences, 5.5% to 7.5% of which appear only once. The material was CD4+ T cells sorted from PBMCs, obtained 5 days after the first yellow fever vaccination. These receptors were obtained from a man in his late teens or twenties who received the YFV17D yellow fever vaccine.

V usage is TRBV7-2 and J usage is TRBJ1-5, with 10 bases matching TRBD1. Per germline, CDR1 SGHTA and CDR2 FQGNSA. The CDR3 runs 14 residues. The J segment lost 2 bases and the V segment lost 6 bases, leaving 1 base of the junction unmatched. CDR3 region: CASRGTGGNQPQHF. DNA for the CDR3: TGTGCCAGCAGGGGGACAGGGGGCAATCAGCCCCAGCATTTT.

Concerning this clonotype: This may stem from a read error, because a much larger clone lies one nucleotide away. V is TRBV12-3 or TRBV12-4 and J is TRBJ1-5; D gene unclear. The CDR3 sequence is 15 residues long. This chain's CDR3 is CASSRAGPSNHPQHF. The CDR3 DNA follows: TGTGCCAGCAGTAGGGCGGGCCCTAGCAATCATCCCCAGCATTTT.

There are many counts of this clonotype. Here the CDR3 DNA reads TGTGCCAGCAGTTCCCAGGGGAGTGGCACAGATACGCAGTATTTT. It encodes CASSSQGSGTDTQYF. The chain is built from TRBV6-6 and TRBJ2-3, with D tentatively TRBD1 (6 bases). CDR1 MNHNY and CDR2 SVGAGI come from the germline V gene (reference sequence). The CDR3 loop spans 15 amino acids. The V and J ends lost 4 bases and 1 base respectively, with 12 bases between them.

At least ten counts were recorded for this clonotype. The chain has TRBV5-1 and TRBJ2-3; D unclear. Germline assignment: CDR1 SGHRS and CDR2 YFSETQ. V was trimmed by 4 bases and J by 2 bases, leaving 2 bases between them. This CDR3 spans 11 amino acids. Here the CDR3 DNA reads TGCGCCAGCAGCCTCACAGATACGCAGTATTTT. This encodes CASSLTDTQYF.

This clonotype was seen repeatedly, ten times or more. The V call is TRBV6-2 or TRBV6-3, the J call TRBJ1-2; D call uncertain. The V end was cut by 0 bases, the J end by 7 bases, with 6 bases between. The V gene's germline CDR1 is MNHEY and CDR2 SVGEGT. This CDR3 has 12 amino acids. The CDR3: CASSYSGVGYTF. DNA for the CDR3: TGTGCCAGCAGTTACTCCGGGGTTGGCTACACCTTC.

At least ten counts were recorded for this clonotype. The chain is built from TRBV5-1 and TRBJ2-2; 11 bases are shared with TRBD2. The length of the CDR3 is 17 residues. The germline gives CDR1 SGHRS, CDR2 YFSETQ. With V trimmed by 2 bases and J by 2 bases, 5 bases remained unmatched. CDR3 region: CASSFLAGGLNTGELFF. The CDR3 region has the DNA TGCGCCAGCAGCTTCCTAGCGGGGGGTCTTAACACCGGGGAGCTGTTTTTT.

This clonotype was picked up many times. The genes are TRBV4-2 and TRBJ2-3; 11 bases are shared with TRBD1. CDR3 length equals 15 residues. The V segment lost 4 bases and the J segment 5 bases; nucleotides outside the gene matches: 5. The germline V gene encodes CDR1 LGHNA and CDR2 YNFKEQ. In DNA form, the CDR3 reads TGTGCCAGCAGCCTCACGGACAGGGGGCAAGATACGCAGTATTTT. Translation: CASSLTDRGQDTQYF.

This clonotype was recorded at least ten times. The rearrangement uses TRBV5-6 and TRBJ2-1, with 14 bases fitting TRBD2. Germline loops: CDR1 SGHDT, CDR2 YYEEEE. After removal of 5 bases from V and 4 bases from J, the junction contained 8 bases not matched to a gene. The CDR3 extends over 17 amino acids. The CDR3 DNA sequence: TGTGCCAGCAGTTCCGGACTAGCGGGGGGCTTTTACAATGAGCAGTTCTTC. Protein: CASSSGLAGGFYNEQFF.

The genes are TRBV5-1 and TRBJ1-4, with 7 nucleotides matching TRBD1. This CDR3 has 15 amino acids. CDR1 SGHRS and CDR2 YFSETQ come from the germline V gene. J lost 4 bases, V lost 2 bases, and 5 bases had no gene match. In DNA, the CDR3 is TGCGCCAGCAGCTTATTACAGGGGAATAATGAAAAACTGTTTTTT. Its protein is CASSLLQGNNEKLFF.

The rearrangement uses TRBV5-1 and TRBJ2-5, with 10 bases identical to TRBD2. Germline V gene sequence: CDR1 SGHRS, CDR2 YFSETQ. The junction had 6 bases not matched to a gene; V was cut back by 5 bases and J by 2 bases. This CDR3 comprises 15 residues. CDR3 sequence: CASSGSGGPQETQYF. CDR3 coding DNA: TGCGCCAGCAGTGGTAGCGGGGGGCCGCAAGAGACCCAGTACTTC.